One and the same sample provided the 4 T cell receptor beta chains below, sequenced in a study of blood T cell repertoires in COVID-19. Sequenced by immunoSEQ multiplex PCR; TCRdb stores in-frame clones only, minus some. The sample holds 200,000 to 250,000 clones, around 82% seen once. The source material was PBMCs or T cells enriched from blood (not recorded which). The source is a woman between 40 and 50 years old who had been exposed to COVID-19.

This chain connects TRBV7-9 to TRBJ2-7; D may be TRBD2 (7 bases). CDR3 length: 14 amino acids. V gave up 6 bases and J gave up 2 bases, with 14 bases separating them. Germline V gene sequence: CDR1 SEHNR, CDR2 FQNEAQ (reference sequence). Written as DNA, the CDR3 is TGTGCCAGCAGTCTAAGGGGGGGGACCTACGAGCAGTACTTC. This sequence encodes CASSLRGGTYEQYF.

The chain links TRBV9 to TRBJ2-4; TRBD1 might be the D (5 bases). The CDR3 covers 16 residues. Trimming pared 3 bases from V and 7 bases from J, leaving 20 bases between. Germline V gives CDR1 SGDLS, CDR2 YYNGEE. The CDR3 DNA follows: TGTGCCAGCAGCGATGGGGCAGGGATATTCGGCAACATTCAGTACTTC. Protein: CASSDGAGIFGNIQYF.

This clone was seen a handful of times. V gene TRBV9 combines with J gene TRBJ1-1, with D tentatively TRBD1 (5 bases). In germline, CDR1 is SGDLS, CDR2 YYNGEE. V shed 0 bases and J shed 4 bases, with 13 bases lying between them. The CDR3 has 15 amino acids. CDR3 in DNA: TGTGCCAGCAGCGTAGGCGGGAGGGGAGGCACTGAAGCTTTCTTT. Amino acid sequence: CASSVGGRGGTEAFF.

The chain joins TRBV7-9 to TRBJ1-4, with TRBD1 matching over 8 bases. V shed 3 bases, J shed 0 bases, and the junction held 3 bases outside the gene matches. Germline V CDR1 and CDR2: SEHNR, FQNEAQ (reference sequence). The CDR3 spans 16 residues. In nucleotides, the CDR3 is TGTGCCAGCAGCTTCGGGACAGGATCAACTAATGAAAAACTGTTTTTT. Protein sequence: CASSFGTGSTNEKLFF.